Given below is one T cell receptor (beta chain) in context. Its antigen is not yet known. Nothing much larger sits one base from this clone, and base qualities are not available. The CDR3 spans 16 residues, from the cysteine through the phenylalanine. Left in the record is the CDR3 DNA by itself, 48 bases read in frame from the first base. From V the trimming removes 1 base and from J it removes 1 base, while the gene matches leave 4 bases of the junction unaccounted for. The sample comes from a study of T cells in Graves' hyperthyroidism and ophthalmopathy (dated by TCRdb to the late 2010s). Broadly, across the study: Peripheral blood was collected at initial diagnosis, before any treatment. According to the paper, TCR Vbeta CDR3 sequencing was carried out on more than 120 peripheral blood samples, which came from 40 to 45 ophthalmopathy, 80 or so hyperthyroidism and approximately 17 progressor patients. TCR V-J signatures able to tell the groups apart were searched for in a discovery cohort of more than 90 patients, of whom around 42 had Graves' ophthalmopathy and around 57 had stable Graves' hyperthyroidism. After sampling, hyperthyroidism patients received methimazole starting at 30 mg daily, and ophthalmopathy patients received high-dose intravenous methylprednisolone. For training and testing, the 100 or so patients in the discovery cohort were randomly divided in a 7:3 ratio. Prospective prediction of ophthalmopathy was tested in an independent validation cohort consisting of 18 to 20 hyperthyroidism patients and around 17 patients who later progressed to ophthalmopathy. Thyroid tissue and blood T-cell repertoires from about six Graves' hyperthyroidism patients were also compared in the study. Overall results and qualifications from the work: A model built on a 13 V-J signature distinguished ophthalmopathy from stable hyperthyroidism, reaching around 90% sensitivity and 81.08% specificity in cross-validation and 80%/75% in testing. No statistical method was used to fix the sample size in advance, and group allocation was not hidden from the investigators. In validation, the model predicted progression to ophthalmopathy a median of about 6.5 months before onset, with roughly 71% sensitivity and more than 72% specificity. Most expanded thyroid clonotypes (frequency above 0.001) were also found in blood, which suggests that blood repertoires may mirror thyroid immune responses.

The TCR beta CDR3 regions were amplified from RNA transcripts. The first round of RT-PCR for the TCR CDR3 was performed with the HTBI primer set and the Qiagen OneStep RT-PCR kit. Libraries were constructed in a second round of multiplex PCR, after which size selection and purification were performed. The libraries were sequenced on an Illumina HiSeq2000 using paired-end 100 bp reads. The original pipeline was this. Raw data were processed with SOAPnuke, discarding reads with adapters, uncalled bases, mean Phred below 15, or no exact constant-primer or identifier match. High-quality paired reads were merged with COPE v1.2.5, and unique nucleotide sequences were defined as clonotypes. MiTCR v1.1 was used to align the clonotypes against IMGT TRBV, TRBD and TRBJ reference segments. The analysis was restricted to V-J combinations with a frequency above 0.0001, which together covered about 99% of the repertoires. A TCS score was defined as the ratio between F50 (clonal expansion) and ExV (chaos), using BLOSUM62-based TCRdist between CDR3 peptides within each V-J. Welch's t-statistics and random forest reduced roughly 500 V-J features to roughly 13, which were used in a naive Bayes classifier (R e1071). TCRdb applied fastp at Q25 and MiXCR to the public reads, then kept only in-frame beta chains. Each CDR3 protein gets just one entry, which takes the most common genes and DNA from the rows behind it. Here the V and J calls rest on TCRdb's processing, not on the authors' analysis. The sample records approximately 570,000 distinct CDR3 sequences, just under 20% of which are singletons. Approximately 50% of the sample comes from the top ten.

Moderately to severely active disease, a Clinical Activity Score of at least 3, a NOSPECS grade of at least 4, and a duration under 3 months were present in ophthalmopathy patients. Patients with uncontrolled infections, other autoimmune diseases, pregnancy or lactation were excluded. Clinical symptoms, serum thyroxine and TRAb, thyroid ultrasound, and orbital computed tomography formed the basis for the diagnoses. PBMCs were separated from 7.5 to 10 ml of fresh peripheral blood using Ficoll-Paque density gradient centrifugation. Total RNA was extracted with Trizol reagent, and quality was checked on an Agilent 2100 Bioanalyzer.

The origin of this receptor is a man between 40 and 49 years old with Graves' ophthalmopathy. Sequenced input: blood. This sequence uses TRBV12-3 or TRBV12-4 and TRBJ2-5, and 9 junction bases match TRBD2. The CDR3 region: CASSLGLAGTQETQYF. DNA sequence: TGTGCCAGCAGTTTAGGGCTAGCGGGGACCCAAGAGACCCAGTACTTC.